The TCR beta chain under discussion was sequenced for a study of cytotoxic CD8 clonotypes in ibrutinib-treated CLL. Study background: Of the patients, some eleven were relapsed/refractory, under 16 treatment-naive and around 17 IGHV unmutated. Response was recorded as partial in approximately 24 patients and complete in 2; at median roughly 68 months, around 14 remained remitted and approximately twelve had progressed.

This CDR3 has 15 amino acids. V lost 2 bases to trimming and J lost 0 bases, with 7 bases between them. Looked up from germline, CDR1 is MDHEN and CDR2 is SYDVKM. Profiling relied on immunoSEQ multiplex PCR, and the TCRdb table lists in-frame clones only, not all of them. Of some 200,000 clones in the sample, roughly 79% were seen once. This chain connects TRBV28 to TRBJ2-2; D is possibly TRBD1 (6 bases). The specimen comprised PBMCs, sampled after 12 months of ibrutinib treatment. This TCR was sampled from a human donor with chronic lymphocytic leukemia. CDR3 nucleotide sequence: TGTGCCAGCAGTTTAAGACAGGCGAACACCGGGGAGCTGTTTTTT. This encodes CASSLRQANTGELFF.